The entry that follows covers one T cell receptor (beta chain) sequence. Only in-frame clones appear in the TCRdb table, and some are missing; sequencing was by immunoSEQ multiplex PCR. The repertoire holds 98,000 or so clones, about 94% seen once, with 0.2% to 0.25% in the top ten. This entry comes from a study of technical replicates of blood from a few donors. The CDR3 totals 15 residues. Germline values: CDR1 MNHNS, CDR2 SASEGT. V lost 2 bases and J lost 1, with 11 bases in between. The sequenced sample consisted of T cells isolated from PBMCs. The rearrangement links TRBV6-1 to TRBJ1-1; D uncertain. The TCR was taken from a human donor in good health. The CDR3 protein is CASSEISNRNTEAFF. CDR3 sequence (DNA): TGTGCCAGCAGTGAAATCTCTAACAGGAACACTGAAGCTTTCTTT.